These 21 T cell receptor beta chains came from one sample sequenced in a study of shared clonotypes between healthy human individuals. Repertoires were generated with immunoSEQ multiplex PCR, while TCRdb's copy carries only in-frame clones and drops some. The sample includes 1.5 million to 1.9 million clones, 95% to 99% of them seen just once. The sample consisted of naive CD4+ T cells sorted from blood. Subset noted: CD45RA+ positively selected. The receptors originated from a man younger than 40 in good health.

This clone was seen once. The V gene is TRBV11-2, the J gene TRBJ2-1; the D gene is possibly TRBD2 (6 bases). Germline lookup yields CDR1 SGHAT and CDR2 FQNNGV. Trimming took 5 bases from V and 8 from J, leaving 13 bases between them. The CDR3 contains 13 residues. The CDR3 is CASSKWGVDEQFF. The CDR3 bases are TGTGCCAGCAGCAAGTGGGGGGTGGATGAGCAGTTCTTC.

The genes are TRBV5-4 and TRBJ2-1; TRBD1 is a possible D gene (5 bases). Germline V lookup: CDR1 SGHNT, CDR2 YYREEE (reference sequence). The CDR3 sequence is 16 residues long. Trimming took off 4 bases at V and 0 bases at J, with 14 bases between the two ends. The CDR3: CASSHKQAVSYNEQFF. The CDR3 DNA follows: TGTGCCAGCAGCCATAAACAGGCCGTCTCCTACAATGAGCAGTTCTTC.

V usage is TRBV2 and J usage is TRBJ1-5; TRBD1 matches at 7 bases. The trim removed 2 bases at V and 3 bases at J, leaving 4 bases unmatched. The germline gives CDR1 SNHLY, CDR2 FYNNEI. The CDR3 contains 15 residues. The CDR3 spells CASSEQGGNNQPQHF. The CDR3 coding sequence is TGTGCCAGCAGTGAACAGGGGGGTAACAATCAGCCCCAGCATTTT.

J is TRBJ1-1 and V is TRBV30, with D possibly being TRBD1 (5 bases). The CDR3 has 18 amino acids. CDR1 and CDR2 (germline): GTSNPN, SVGIG (reference sequence). V lost 5 bases, J lost 1 base, and 26 bases lay in between. As DNA, the CDR3 is TGTGCCTGGGGGACTCCAGTTGGAGGGGACTGGAAGAACACTGAAGCTTTCTTT. It is translated as CAWGTPVGGDWKNTEAFF. Full variable domain (rest looked up from reference TRBV30 and TRBJ1-1): SQTIHQWPATLVQPVGSPLSLECTVEGTSNPNLYWYRQAAGRGLQLLFYSVGIGQISSEVPQNLSASRPQDRQFILSSKKLLLSDSGFYLCAWGTPVGGDWKNTEAFFGQGTRLTVV.

The genes are TRBV18 and TRBJ2-7; D uncertain. In germline, CDR1 is KGHSH, CDR2 LQKENI. The ends were cut back, 4 bases at V and 0 bases at J, with 7 bases in the middle. The CDR3 length is 13 residues. This chain's CDR3 is CASSQSPSYEQYF. Written as DNA, the CDR3 is TGTGCCAGCTCACAAAGCCCCTCCTACGAGCAGTACTTC.

This chain joins TRBV2 and TRBJ1-5, with a tentative D call TRBD1 (6 bases). This CDR3 has 14 residues. V lost 4 bases to trimming and J lost 7 bases, with 14 bases between them. Germline assignment: CDR1 SNHLY and CDR2 FYNNEI. This CDR3 reads CASSGLTGMQPQHF. As DNA, the CDR3 is TGTGCCAGCAGTGGACTTACAGGGATGCAGCCCCAGCATTTT.

The V gene is TRBV6-5, the J gene TRBJ1-5; 7 bases fit TRBD1. Per the germline V gene, CDR1 is MNHEY and CDR2 is SVGAGI. Trimming at V came to 6 bases and at J to 3 bases, leaving 2 bases not matched to a gene. The CDR3 is 13 residues long. In DNA form, the CDR3 reads TGTGCCAGCAGCAGGGGGTACAATCAGCCCCAGCATTTT. It yields the protein CASSRGYNQPQHF.

This chain uses TRBV15 with TRBJ2-2; D uncertain. This CDR3 is built from 13 residues. CDR1 is LNHNV and CDR2 is YYDKDF in the germline V gene (reference sequence). V shed 0 bases and J shed 6 bases, with 5 bases lying between them. The CDR3 region is CATSRDTAGELFF. As DNA, the CDR3 is TGTGCCACCAGCAGAGATACCGCCGGGGAGCTGTTTTTT.

This clone has only one observation. This chain connects TRBV5-1 to TRBJ2-3, with TRBD2 matching over 10 bases. The junction had 7 bases not matched to a gene; V was cut back by 0 bases and J by 3 bases. The CDR3 is 17 residues long. The germline gives CDR1 SGHRS, CDR2 YFSETQ. The CDR3 DNA is TGCGCCAGCAGCTTGGGGCTAGCGGGAGAAGTAACAGATACGCAGTATTTT. Amino acids: CASSLGLAGEVTDTQYF.

CDR3 DNA sequence: TGCGCCAGCAGTGAGTCCGTTAGAGGGAGAGGGTCCTACGAGCAGTACTTC. Its translation: CASSESVRGRGSYEQYF. The chain is built from TRBV10-1 and TRBJ2-7; D might be TRBD2 (5 bases). CDR3 length equals 17 residues. The ends were cut back, 0 bases at V and 1 base at J, with 16 bases in the middle. Germline loops: CDR1 WNHNN, CDR2 SYGVQD (reference sequence).

V gene TRBV5-1 combines with J gene TRBJ1-2; TRBD1 agrees at 7 bases. The CDR3 extends over 12 amino acids. CDR1 is SGHRS, CDR2 YFSETQ, per germline. V shed 0 bases and J 13 bases; nucleotides not matched to a gene: 6. For the CDR3, the DNA is TGCGCCAGCAGCTTGGAAGGGACAGTGCTCACCTTC. It encodes CASSLEGTVLTF.

This sequence joins TRBV18 and TRBJ2-2; no reliable D call. The CDR3 contains 13 residues. Germline CDR1 and CDR2: KGHSH and LQKENI. V dropped 3 bases and J dropped 6 bases, with 8 bases sitting between them. CDR3 sequence (DNA): TGTGCCAGCTCACCGATTGAGGCCGGGGAGCTGTTTTTT. Amino acids: CASSPIEAGELFF.

The rearrangement joins TRBV7-5 to TRBJ2-1; TRBD2, the table's D call, was not compared with the DNA. TRBV7-5 constitutes a pseudogene. CDR3 length: 15 residues. The CDR3 DNA sequence: TGTGTCAGAAGCTTAGCGCGCTCGGGAGTCGATGAGCAGTTCTTC. Its protein product is CVRSLARSGVDEQFF.

The chain combines TRBV10-2 with TRBJ1-3; D perhaps matches TRBD1 (5 bases). The V end lost 7 bases, the J end lost 0 bases, and 10 bases lay between the germline ends. The CDR3 totals 14 residues. CDR1 and CDR2 (germline): WSHSY, SAAADI. The CDR3 sequence is CASNNRRSGNTIYF. Written as DNA, the CDR3 is TGCGCCAGCAATAACAGGCGCTCTGGAAACACCATATATTTT.

The chain is built from TRBV9 and TRBJ2-7; perhaps TRBD1 as D (5 bases). The CDR3 sequence is 15 residues long. Trimming took off 0 bases at V and 2 bases at J, with 12 bases between the two ends. CDR1 SGDLS and CDR2 YYNGEE come from the germline V gene. The CDR3 DNA reads as TGTGCCAGCAGCGTAGCGGAGACAGTCCCCTACGAGCAGTACTTC. It yields the protein CASSVAETVPYEQYF. Full variable domain (outside the CDR3, taken from reference TRBV9 and TRBJ2-7): DSGVTQTPKHLITATGQRVTLRCSPRSGDLSVYWYQQSLDQGLQFLIQYYNGEERAKGNILERFSAQQFPDLHSELNLSSLELGDSALYFCASSVAETVPYEQYFGPGTRLTVT.

This clone came up once. The CDR3 here is CASGEGAPTYEQYF. The CDR3 DNA sequence: TGTGCCAGCGGCGAGGGAGCCCCTACCTACGAGCAGTACTTC. The gene calls are TRBV6-6 and TRBJ2-7; D possibly corresponds to TRBD2 (5 bases). The CDR3 is 14 amino acids. Trimming shortened V by 8 bases and J by 2 bases, and 16 bases separated the two germline ends. Germline V lookup: CDR1 MNHNY, CDR2 SVGAGI (reference sequence).

The chain carries TRBV27 and TRBJ1-5; TRBD1 agrees at 7 bases. Germline values: CDR1 MNHEY, CDR2 SMNVEV (reference sequence). The CDR3 spans 17 residues. V shed 7 bases, J shed 4 bases, and the junction held 16 bases outside the gene matches. CDR3 sequence: CASTPLNPGQSNQPQHF. CDR3 in DNA: TGTGCCAGCACCCCTTTGAATCCGGGACAGAGTAATCAGCCCCAGCATTTT.

V and J are TRBV6-1 and TRBJ2-1, with 9 bases that match TRBD1. The length of the CDR3 is 14 residues. The V gene's germline CDR1 is MNHNS and CDR2 SASEGT. V lost 10 bases, J lost 9 bases, and 13 bases stayed unmatched. The CDR3 here is CATTNGQGFGEQFF. CDR3 nucleotides: TGTGCCACAACAAACGGACAGGGGTTTGGTGAGCAGTTCTTC.

The chain couples TRBV11-2 to TRBJ2-7; D unclear. The CDR3 is made up of 14 amino acids. From germline, CDR1 is SGHAT and CDR2 FQNNGV. Trimming stripped 0 bases from V and 3 bases from J, with 9 bases between. As DNA, the CDR3 is TGTGCCAGCAGCTTAGATTTCAAGTACTACGAGCAGTACTTC. It translates to CASSLDFKYYEQYF.

CDR3 sequence reads: CASSFLGQGAGGYTF. The CDR3 DNA follows: TGTGCCAGCAGTTTCCTCGGACAGGGGGCCGGGGGCTACACCTTC. The rearrangement links TRBV27 to TRBJ1-2, with TRBD1 matching over 11 bases. Germline CDR1 reads MNHEY; CDR2 reads SMNVEV (reference sequence). The CDR3 is 15 residues long. V dropped 3 bases and J dropped 8; count of bases not matched to a gene: 8.

This clone was seen just once. V and J are TRBV29-1 and TRBJ2-7, with D tentatively TRBD1 or TRBD2 (5 bases each). Trimming pared 7 bases from V and 2 bases from J, leaving 21 bases between. Germline V gene lookup returns CDR1 SQVTM and CDR2 ANQGSEA. The CDR3 runs 15 residues. The chain's CDR3 is CSAQIKRDAAYEQYF. DNA of the CDR3: TGCAGCGCGCAGATAAAACGGGACGCAGCCTACGAGCAGTACTTC.